These T cell receptor beta chains were read from a single sample in a study of control samples from healthy donors and cancer patients. Profiling relied on immunoSEQ multiplex PCR, and the TCRdb table lists in-frame clones only, not all of them. The data show under 85,000 clones, about 95% seen once. Sequencing input: blood. All receptors derive from a woman aged 35 to 49 in good health. Each CDR3 is given with its conserved first and last residue. D genes are given only for firm matches. Some rows mark clone size as missing; the rest say once, few, many or name a class of expanded clone.

j_gene	abundance	d_gene	v_gene	CDR3aa	CDR3nt
TRBJ1-1	once	NA	TRBV7-2	CASSFAGRSFF	TGTGCCAGCAGCTTCGCGGGACGTTCTTTCTTT
TRBJ2-5	NA	TRBD2	TRBV5-4	CASSQSPLAGGGETQYF	TGTGCCAGCAGTCAGAGTCCGTTAGCGGGAGGAGGAGAGACCCAGTACTTC
TRBJ2-6	NA	NA	TRBV28	CASSSPQLVPLSGANVLTF	TGTGCCAGCAGTTCCCCCCAGTTGGTACCCCTCTCTGGGGCCAACGTCCTGACTTTC
TRBJ2-1	NA	TRBD1	TRBV27	CASSGTGFRNEQFF	TGTGCCAGCAGTGGGACAGGATTTAGGAATGAGCAGTTCTTC
TRBJ1-1	NA	NA	TRBV10-3	CAISETTTENTEAFF	TGTGCCATCAGTGAGACAACGACAGAGAACACTGAAGCTTTCTTT
TRBJ1-3	NA	NA	TRBV16	CASSPSPDSGNTIYF	TGTGCCAGCAGCCCTTCTCCAGACTCTGGAAACACCATATATTTT
TRBJ2-7	NA	NA	TRBV20-1	CSSLGYEQYF	TGCAGCTCCCTGGGCTACGAGCAGTACTTC
TRBJ1-6	NA	TRBD1	TRBV6-5	CATRTGINSPLHF	TGTGCCACTCGGACAGGGATTAATTCACCCCTCCACTTT
TRBJ2-7	NA	TRBD2	TRBV10-3	CAFSGSGSSYEQYF	TGTGCCTTCAGCGGGAGCGGGAGCTCCTACGAGCAGTACTTC
TRBJ2-7	NA	NA	TRBV5-1	CASSFLTEYEQYF	TGCGCCAGCAGCTTTCTTACAGAGTACGAGCAGTACTTC
TRBJ1-1	NA	TRBD1	TRBV5-4	CASSPTGVTEAFF	TGTGCCAGCAGCCCGACAGGGGTAACTGAAGCTTTCTTT
TRBJ2-3	NA	NA	TRBV9	CASSVEGLAYTDTQYF	TGTGCCAGCAGCGTAGAAGGCCTAGCGTACACAGATACGCAGTATTTT
TRBJ1-6	NA	TRBD1	TRBV14	CASSRAGTGYTSPLHF	TGTGCCAGCAGCCGCGCCGGGACAGGGTATACTTCACCCCTCCACTTT
TRBJ2-3	NA	NA	TRBV6-5	CASSSSDGGSTDTQYF	TGTGCCAGCAGTTCCAGCGACGGGGGTAGCACAGATACGCAGTATTTT
TRBJ1-1	NA	NA	TRBV7-2	CASSRGRGRANTEAFF	TGTGCCAGCAGCCGCGGACGGGGGAGGGCAAACACTGAAGCTTTCTTT
TRBJ1-1	NA	TRBD1	TRBV7-9	CASSTDRGPNTEAFF	TGTGCCAGCAGTACGGACAGGGGGCCGAACACTGAAGCTTTCTTT
TRBJ2-7	NA	TRBD1	TRBV15	CATSRDRYRGKYEQYF	TGTGCCACCAGCAGAGATCGGTACAGGGGGAAATACGAGCAGTACTTC
TRBJ2-7	NA	NA	TRBV7-9	CASRGSRTDSNGQYF	TGTGCCAGCAGGGGGAGTCGGACAGACAGTAATGGGCAGTACTTC
TRBJ1-5	once	NA	TRBV2	CASSEGSGSAQPQHF	TGTGCCAGCAGTGAAGGTTCGGGTTCAGCTCAGCCCCAGCATTTT
TRBJ2-6	NA	NA	TRBV4-3	CASSQETPSGANVLTF	TGCGCCAGCAGCCAAGAAACACCCTCTGGGGCCAACGTCCTGACTTTC
TRBJ1-1	NA	NA	TRBV6-5	CASSYVGEAFF	TGTGCCAGCAGTTACGTGGGTGAAGCTTTCTTT
TRBJ2-1	NA	NA	TRBV3-1/TRBV3-2	CASSQDRRSFGNEQFF	TGTGCCAGCAGCCAAGATAGGCGTTCCTTTGGCAATGAGCAGTTCTTC
TRBJ1-4	NA	NA	TRBV11-2	CASSFGPEKLFF	TGTGCCAGCAGCTTTGGTCCTGAAAAACTGTTTTTT
TRBJ1-1	NA	NA	TRBV6-5	CASSYGRVNTEAFF	TGTGCCAGCAGTTACGGTCGGGTGAACACTGAAGCTTTCTTT
TRBJ1-1	NA	TRBD1	TRBV10-1	CASSIGDRGMNTEAFF	TGCGCCAGCAGTATCGGGGACAGGGGAATGAACACTGAAGCTTTCTTT
TRBJ2-7	NA	NA	TRBV7-9	CASSLSQGSYEQYF	TGTGCCAGCAGCTTAAGTCAGGGCTCCTACGAGCAGTACTTC
TRBJ2-3	NA	TRBD2	TRBV7-3	CASSSGLAGSDTQYF	TGTGCCAGCAGTTCGGGACTAGCGGGGTCAGATACGCAGTATTTT
TRBJ1-6	NA	TRBD1	TRBV7-9	CAGQWTGSTPLHF	TGTGCCGGACAGTGGACAGGGTCGACACCCCTCCACTTT
TRBJ1-3	NA	TRBD1	TRBV7-2	CASSSGTGGGNTIYF	TGTGCCAGCAGCTCCGGGACAGGGGGAGGAAACACCATATATTTT
TRBJ2-3	NA	NA	TRBV4-3	CASSQEGSGVADTQYF	TGCGCCAGCAGCCAAGAAGGGTCCGGGGTTGCAGATACGCAGTATTTT
TRBJ2-3	NA	TRBD1	TRBV5-4	CASSLGTEDTQYF	TGTGCCAGCAGCTTAGGGACAGAAGATACGCAGTATTTT
TRBJ1-1	NA	NA	TRBV6-5	CASSSTSNTEAFF	TGTGCCAGCAGTTCGACGTCGAACACTGAAGCTTTCTTT
TRBJ1-6	NA	NA	TRBV19	CASSQDGQGEPLHF	TGTGCCAGTAGTCAGGACGGGCAAGGGGAGCCCCTCCACTTT
TRBJ1-6	NA	TRBD1	TRBV5-1	CASSSRTGPWRSPLHF	TGCGCCAGCAGCAGCAGGACAGGGCCCTGGCGATCACCCCTCCACTTT
TRBJ2-2	once	NA	TRBV13	CASSFLRETNTGELFF	TGTGCCAGCAGCTTTCTCCGGGAGACGAACACCGGGGAGCTGTTTTTT
TRBJ2-1	NA	TRBD2	TRBV11-2	CASSLEYGGGAGEQFF	TGTGCCAGCAGCTTAGAGTACGGCGGGGGGGCCGGTGAGCAGTTCTTC
TRBJ1-4	NA	NA	TRBV11-2	CASSLDRNSLNEKLFF	TGTGCCAGCAGCTTAGATCGGAACAGTCTAAATGAAAAACTGTTTTTT
TRBJ1-6	NA	NA	TRBV28	CATGINNSPLHF	TGTGCCACCGGGATTAATAATTCACCCCTCCACTTT
TRBJ1-1	NA	NA	TRBV28	CASSLLTEAFF	TGTGCCAGCAGTTTACTGACTGAAGCTTTCTTT